Shown below are 10 T cell receptor beta chains from a single sample sequenced in a study of T-cell memory formation after mild COVID-19. TCRdb independently ran MiXCR on the 5' RACE reads; one entry per CDR3 protein. The sample yields 140,000 or so distinct CDR3 sequences, roughly 19% seen once. Sequenced material: PBMCs or a T cell subset sorted from them (not recorded which). The receptors were sampled from an adult woman who had mild COVID-19 (a few samples of this study predate the infection). Cell type and time point are not known.

CDR3 residues: CASSSRTRYNEQFF. CDR3 sequence (DNA): TGTGCCAGCAGTTCGAGGACCCGCTACAATGAGCAGTTCTTC. V usage is TRBV12-3 or TRBV12-4 and J usage is TRBJ2-1; no clear D gene. Deletions cut 4 bases from V and 3 bases from J, with 10 bases between. CDR3 length: 14 residues.

The rearrangement uses TRBV4-1 and TRBJ1-5; no clear D. Trimming shortened V by 5 bases and J by 6 bases, and 14 bases separated the two germline ends. The CDR3 extends over 14 amino acids. Germline CDR1 MGHRA, CDR2 YSYEKL. CDR3 DNA sequence: TGCGCCAGCAGCGCGGACTTTATTAGTCAGCCCCAGCATTTT. Amino acid sequence: CASSADFISQPQHF.

This clonotype has ten or more counts. The chain uses TRBV30 and TRBJ1-1; the D gene is possibly TRBD1 (6 bases). V was trimmed by 2 bases and J by 0 bases, leaving 10 bases between them. This CDR3 is built from 14 residues. The V gene's germline CDR1 is GTSNPN and CDR2 SVGIG (reference sequence). CDR3 in DNA: TGTGCCTGGAGTCGGGACACCATGAACACTGAAGCTTTCTTT. This gives the protein CAWSRDTMNTEAFF. Variable domain in full (rest from reference TRBV30 and TRBJ1-1): SQTIHQWPATLVQPVGSPLSLECTVEGTSNPNLYWYRQAAGRGLQLLFYSVGIGQISSEVPQNLSASRPQDRQFILSSKKLLLSDSGFYLCAWSRDTMNTEAFFGQGTRLTVV.

The rearrangement joins TRBV3-1 to TRBJ2-1; the match to TRBD1 covers 10 bases. The CDR3 has 15 amino acids. Germline V CDR1 and CDR2: LGHDT, YNNKEL (reference sequence). V lost 1 base and J lost 6; bases outside the gene matches: 3. For the CDR3, the DNA is TGTGCCAGCAGCCAAGCGGACAGGGGGAGCAATGAGCAGTTCTTC. Amino acids: CASSQADRGSNEQFF.

CDR3 in amino acids: CATNLADTDTQYF. The CDR3 DNA reads TGTGCCACCAATCTAGCGGACACAGATACGCAGTATTTT. The genes are TRBV13 and TRBJ2-3; TRBD2 matches 7 bases. This CDR3 has 13 amino acids. Germline CDR1 and CDR2: PRHDT and FYEKMQ (reference sequence). The V segment lost 10 bases and the J segment 2 bases; nucleotides outside the gene matches: 6.

A few counts support this clonotype. The chain combines TRBV12-3 or TRBV12-4 with TRBJ2-2; D is perhaps TRBD1 or TRBD2 (5 bases each). Trimming pared 5 bases from V and 0 bases from J, leaving 13 bases between. The CDR3 consists of 16 residues. For the CDR3, the DNA is TGTGCCAGCAGTCCGCGGGCAGGGACGAACACCGGGGAGCTGTTTTTT. Encoded protein: CASSPRAGTNTGELFF.

This rearrangement joins TRBV6-5 to TRBJ2-1, with D perhaps given as TRBD1 or TRBD2 (6 bases each). The germline V and J ends were trimmed by 4 bases and 10 bases, with 11 bases remaining between them. This CDR3 contains 12 residues. The germline gives CDR1 MNHEY, CDR2 SVGAGI. DNA of the CDR3: TGTGCCAGCAGTTTCGGGGGCCTGGAGCAGTTCTTC. Its translation: CASSFGGLEQFF.

Ten or more counts support this clonotype. The V and J genes are TRBV28 and TRBJ2-7; 7 bases map to TRBD1. CDR3 length: 16 amino acids. Germline CDR1 MDHEN, CDR2 SYDVKM. Unmatched junction bases numbered 10, after V lost 3 bases and J lost 2 bases. CDR3 DNA sequence: TGTGCCAGCAGTTTTACAAACCTGGGACAGCCCTACGAGCAGTACTTC. Translation gives CASSFTNLGQPYEQYF.

The chain links TRBV11-2 to TRBJ2-1; a weak D match, TRBD2 (6 bases). The CDR3 runs 16 residues. The V gene lost 0 bases and the J gene lost 0 bases, with 9 bases spanning the gap. Germline lookup yields CDR1 SGHAT and CDR2 FQNNGV. This CDR3 reads CASSLDRGSSYNEQFF. CDR3 nucleotide sequence: TGTGCCAGCAGCTTAGATCGGGGGAGCTCCTACAATGAGCAGTTCTTC.

This clonotype was seen many times. CDR3 amino acids: CSARDGTDTQYF. CDR3 in DNA: TGCAGTGCTCGGGACGGCACAGATACGCAGTATTTT. The chain employs TRBV20-1 and TRBJ2-3; D may match TRBD1 or TRBD2 (5 bases each). The V end was cut by 5 bases, the J end by 1 base, with 7 bases between. The CDR3 covers 12 residues. Germline values: CDR1 DFQATT, CDR2 SNEGSKA (reference sequence).